This paragraph covers one T cell receptor beta chain sequence. Its antigen remains unknown. With no exceptions, donors were healthy Caucasians. V shed 6 bases and J shed 5 bases, with 16 bases lying between them. Germline V lookup: CDR1 DFQATT, CDR2 SNEGSKA (reference sequence). CDR3 length equals 13 residues. The data were obtained in a study of identical twins. TCRdb re-called the 5' RACE reads with MiXCR, one entry per CDR3 protein. Of 300,000 or so distinct CDR3 sequences listed, roughly 10% are singletons. General study results and limits: With abundant cord blood beta clonotypes, insertions were fewer; memory repertoires showed no such pattern.

This sample also appeared in a second study, on yellow fever vaccine responses in identical twins.

Material: CD8+ T cells sorted from blood. This TCR derives from a woman aged 18-29 years in good health. This rearrangement joins TRBV20-1 to TRBJ2-5; possibly TRBD1 for D (6 bases). The CDR3 DNA reads TGCAGTGCCCCGGGGACAACCCCGGAGACCCAGTACTTC. Protein product: CSAPGTTPETQYF.